This T cell receptor (beta chain) was sequenced for a study of cytomegalovirus exposure and HLA in healthy donors. This CDR3 is built from 15 residues. V was clipped by 4 bases and J by 0 bases, with 10 bases between them. Germline CDR1 is SGHAT and CDR2 is FQNNGV. Amplification used 60 Vbeta primers and 13 Jbeta primers. The table came from immunoSEQ multiplex PCR; TCRdb's copy has only in-frame clones and leaves some out. The sample has about 160,000 clones, 75% seen once. The chain links TRBV11-2 to TRBJ1-3; D possibly corresponds to TRBD1 (5 bases). Sequenced input: PBMCs. This clonotype originated in a woman aged 45 to 65 in good health and CMV-seropositive. The CDR3 reads CASSSGFSSGNTIYF. As DNA, the CDR3 is TGTGCCAGCAGCTCAGGGTTCAGCTCTGGAAACACCATATATTTT.